The 5 T cell receptor beta chains presented below share a single source sample, sequenced in a study of blood T cells in healthy people across ages. Next came a second PCR, run for about 7 to 12 cycles, which used a sample-barcoded 5' primer along with a J-beta primer mix. From the 5' RACE reads, TCRdb called clonotypes with MiXCR, one entry per CDR3 protein. The top ten clones hold roughly 6.3% of a sample with roughly 1,300,000 distinct CDR3 sequences, roughly 59% of them seen once. The sequenced material came from blood. Source of these receptors: a man between 18 and 29 years old in good health.

V and J are TRBV6-8 and TRBJ2-6; 7 bases agree with TRBD1. CDR3 length: 18 residues. The J segment lost 0 bases and the V segment lost 5 bases, leaving 10 bases of the junction unmatched. CDR1 and CDR2 from the germline V gene are MNHGY and SAAAGT. CDR3 nucleotide sequence: TGTGCCAGCAGTGGGGTCGACAGGGTCGGCTCTGGGGCCAACGTCCTGACTTTC. Amino acid sequence: CASSGVDRVGSGANVLTF.

There are a few counts of this clonotype. This rearrangement joins TRBV4-3 to TRBJ2-5; TRBD2 is a possible D gene (6 bases). Trimming stripped 0 bases from V and 11 bases from J, with 16 bases between. CDR1 and CDR2 from the germline V gene are LGHNA and YSLEER. This CDR3 contains 14 residues. CDR3 sequence reads: CASSQDTSKDEQYF. DNA of the CDR3: TGCGCCAGCAGCCAAGATACTAGCAAGGATGAGCAGTACTTC.

This chain joins TRBV7-9 and TRBJ1-1, with TRBD1 matching over 7 bases. The CDR3 runs to 16 residues. Germline values: CDR1 SEHNR, CDR2 FQNEAQ (reference sequence). Trimming took 0 bases from V and 0 from J; bases not matched to a gene: 4. The CDR3 is CASSLATGKMNTEAFF. The CDR3 bases are TGTGCCAGCAGCTTAGCGACAGGGAAGATGAACACTGAAGCTTTCTTT.

In its sample, this clonotype was seen many times. CDR3 in DNA: TGTGCCAGCAGCTTAGAAGGGGCAGCCTTCTATGGCTACACCTTC. Translation gives CASSLEGAAFYGYTF. This rearrangement joins TRBV7-2 to TRBJ1-2; tentative D call: TRBD1 (5 bases). The CDR3 has 15 residues. Trimming took 1 base from V and 4 from J, leaving 13 bases between them. In germline, CDR1 is SGHTA, CDR2 FQGNSA.

This sequence joins TRBV4-1 and TRBJ2-5; D remains unclear. The V end lost 4 bases, the J end lost 7 bases, and 10 bases lay between the germline ends. The CDR3 runs 12 residues. Germline-derived CDR1 and CDR2 are MGHRA and YSYEKL. CDR3 nucleotides: TGCGCCAGCAGCCCCTTCGATGGGACCCAGTACTTC. Its translation: CASSPFDGTQYF.